Each of the 16 T cell receptor beta chains below was sequenced from the same sample in a study of cytomegalovirus exposure and HLA in healthy donors. The PCR made use of 60 Vbeta and 13 Jbeta primers. The repertoire was sequenced with immunoSEQ multiplex PCR; TCRdb's copy has only in-frame clones and lacks some. The top ten clones hold 3.5% to 5% of a sample with about 200,000 clones, 70% to 85% of them seen once. The sequenced material came from PBMCs. The receptors come from a woman in her twenties or thirties in good health and CMV-seropositive.

V is TRBV7-2 and J is TRBJ1-5; D gene ambiguous. Germline lookup yields CDR1 SGHTA and CDR2 FQGNSA. CDR3 length equals 12 residues. V shed 3 bases and J shed 6 bases, with 6 bases lying between them. CDR3 coding DNA: TGTGCCAGCAGCTTTTACACTCAGCCCCAGCATTTT. It codes for CASSFYTQPQHF.

The chain links TRBV9 to TRBJ1-5; 7 bases map to TRBD1. The CDR3 is 13 amino acids. Per the germline V gene, CDR1 is SGDLS and CDR2 is YYNGEE. The V and J ends lost 5 bases and 2 bases, in that order; junction bases with no gene match: 1. The CDR3 bases are TGTGCCAGCAGTGGGACAGGCAATCAGCCCCAGCATTTT. This sequence encodes CASSGTGNQPQHF. The entire variable domain, with the rest obtained from reference TRBV9 and TRBJ1-5, is as follows: DSGVTQTPKHLITATGQRVTLRCSPRSGDLSVYWYQQSLDQGLQFLIQYYNGEERAKGNILERFSAQQFPDLHSELNLSSLELGDSALYFCASSGTGNQPQHFGDGTRLSIL.

On this clone itself: One end of the junction varies from germline; a read error may be responsible. V is TRBV5-1 and J is TRBJ1-1, with a possible D match to TRBD1 (6 bases). CDR1 is SGHRS and CDR2 is YFSETQ in the germline V gene. There are 13 residues in the CDR3. The CDR3 spells CASSWTASTEAFF. The DNA for the CDR3 is TGTGCCAGCAGCTGGACAGCGTCCACTGAAGCTTTCTTT.

In DNA, the CDR3 is TGTGCCAGCAGAAGAAGACTAGCGGAGAACTACGAGCAGTACTTC. It specifies CASRRRLAENYEQYF. V and J are TRBV27 and TRBJ2-7; 9 bases are shared with TRBD2. Germline loops: CDR1 MNHEY, CDR2 SMNVEV (reference sequence). CDR3 length equals 15 residues. Trimming cost V 6 bases and J 3 bases; bases outside gene matches: 9.

This clone was detected only a few times. The chain couples TRBV6-1 to TRBJ1-6; perhaps TRBD1 as D (5 bases). V lost 0 bases to trimming and J lost 10 bases, with 13 bases between them. This CDR3 has 15 amino acids. Germline values: CDR1 MNHNS, CDR2 SASEGT. CDR3 nucleotides: TGTGCCAGCAGTGAAGCGGGGGAGGGATACTCACCCCTCCACTTT. Translated, it gives CASSEAGEGYSPLHF.

The V and J genes are TRBV7-6 and TRBJ2-1; TRBD2 matches 7 bases. This CDR3 contains 14 residues. V shed 6 bases, J shed 2 bases, and the junction held 4 bases outside the gene matches. The germline V gene encodes CDR1 SGHVS and CDR2 FNYEAQ. The CDR3 here is CASRSREAYNEQFF. CDR3 nucleotides: TGTGCCAGCAGATCACGGGAGGCCTACAATGAGCAGTTCTTC.

This chain uses TRBV6-5 with TRBJ2-1, with D possibly TRBD2 on 5 matching bases. From germline, CDR1 is MNHEY and CDR2 SVGAGI. This CDR3 is built from 14 residues. Trimming pared 2 bases from V and 3 bases from J, leaving 8 bases between. The CDR3 reads CASSYQRSYNEQFF. The CDR3 DNA sequence: TGTGCCAGCAGTTACCAGCGGAGCTACAATGAGCAGTTCTTC.

The sample holds a few counts of this clone. This chain uses TRBV6-6 with TRBJ1-2; D may be TRBD1 (6 bases). Trimming took off 4 bases at V and 6 bases at J, with 15 bases between the two ends. Germline loops: CDR1 MNHNY, CDR2 SVGAGI (reference sequence). CDR3 length: 14 amino acids. CDR3: CASSLPGTRNGYTF. The DNA of the CDR3 is TGTGCCAGCAGTTTGCCCGGGACACGGAATGGCTACACCTTC.

The rearrangement links TRBV5-1 to TRBJ2-4; TRBD1 matches at 8 bases. This CDR3 comprises 17 residues. Germline CDR1 and CDR2: SGHRS and YFSETQ. After removal of 0 bases from V and 1 base from J, the junction contained 6 bases not matched to a gene. CDR3 DNA sequence: TGCGCCAGCAGCTTGGTACAGGGGGTTTCGGCCAAAAACATTCAGTACTTC. It is translated as CASSLVQGVSAKNIQYF.

The CDR3 region is CASQRASGSITDTQYF. The DNA for the CDR3 is TGCGCCAGCCAGAGGGCTAGCGGATCCATCACAGATACGCAGTATTTT. V usage is TRBV10-2 and J usage is TRBJ2-3; TRBD2 matches 7 bases. The V gene end was trimmed by 8 bases and the J gene end by 2 bases; junction bases not matched to a gene: 13. The CDR3 runs 16 residues. CDR1 WSHSY and CDR2 SAAADI come from the germline V gene.

The sample holds a few counts of this clone. The chain couples TRBV4-3 to TRBJ2-1; 9 bases line up with TRBD2. V dropped 1 base and J dropped 9; count of bases not matched to a gene: 10. Germline CDR1 and CDR2: LGHNA and YSLEER. The CDR3 loop spans 16 amino acids. The CDR3 sequence: CASSQVALAGKVEQFF. The CDR3 region has the DNA TGCGCCAGCAGCCAAGTAGCTCTAGCGGGAAAAGTTGAGCAGTTCTTC.

The V gene is TRBV6-5, the J gene TRBJ1-2; maybe TRBD1 (5 bases). Germline lookup yields CDR1 MNHEY and CDR2 SVGAGI. The V and J ends lost 2 bases and 14 bases respectively, with 18 bases between them. The CDR3 is 13 amino acids. The CDR3: CASSYGDGGMRTF. DNA of the CDR3: TGTGCCAGCAGTTACGGCGACGGGGGGATGAGAACCTTC.

V is TRBV30 and J is TRBJ2-4, with TRBD1 as a possible D gene (5 bases). The CDR3 covers 18 residues. Germline CDR1 is GTSNPN and CDR2 is SVGIG (reference sequence). V was shortened by 4 bases and J by 8 bases, with 30 bases between the two germline ends. The CDR3 is CAWTPLLWGLWAKDIQYF. CDR3 in DNA: TGTGCCTGGACCCCCCTCCTGTGGGGCCTCTGGGCCAAGGACATTCAGTACTTC.

The chain has TRBV4-1 and TRBJ1-3, with TRBD1 as a possible D gene (5 bases). Trimming removed 1 base at V and 2 bases at J, with 6 bases between. Germline V lookup: CDR1 MGHRA, CDR2 YSYEKL. CDR3 length equals 14 residues. In nucleotides, the CDR3 is TGCGCCAGCAGCCAAGGGGGCGCTGGAAACACCATATATTTT. Translated: CASSQGGAGNTIYF.

The chain combines TRBV11-2 with TRBJ2-1, with 9 nucleotides matching TRBD1. V was pared by 8 bases and J by 5 bases, with 10 bases of the junction left unmatched. This CDR3 is built from 15 residues. Germline V CDR1 and CDR2: SGHAT, FQNNGV. CDR3 DNA sequence: TGTGCCAGCTCCAATCCCGGGACAGGGCACAATGAGCAGTTCTTC. The encoded protein is CASSNPGTGHNEQFF.

The gene calls are TRBV7-2 and TRBJ1-2; perhaps TRBD1 as D (6 bases). The CDR3 covers 14 residues. Germline loops: CDR1 SGHTA, CDR2 FQGNSA. Between the trimmed V and J ends, which lost 4 bases and 4 bases, there was a span of 13 bases. CDR3 loop: CASSSTLRGYGYTF. The DNA of the CDR3 is TGTGCCAGCAGCTCAACCCTCAGGGGCTATGGCTACACCTTC.